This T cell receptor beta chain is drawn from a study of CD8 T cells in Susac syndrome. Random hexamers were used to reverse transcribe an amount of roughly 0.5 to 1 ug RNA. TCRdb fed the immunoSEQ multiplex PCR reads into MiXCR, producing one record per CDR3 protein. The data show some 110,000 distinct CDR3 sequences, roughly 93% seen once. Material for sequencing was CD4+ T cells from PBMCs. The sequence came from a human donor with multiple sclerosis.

The CDR3 sequence: CASSLTGQGRAGTQYF. In DNA form, the CDR3 reads TGTGCCAGCAGTCTGACGGGACAGGGGCGTGCGGGGACCCAGTACTTC. The chain has TRBV2 and TRBJ2-5; TRBD1 matches 10 bases. This CDR3 is built from 16 residues. Looked up from germline, CDR1 is SNHLY and CDR2 is FYNNEI. The V and J ends lost 5 bases and 7 bases, in that order; junction bases with no gene match: 13.